The source of this TCR beta chain is a study of T cell responses to AZD1222 COVID-19 vaccine (dated by TCRdb to the early 2020s). In terms of the full investigation: Because spike-specific TCR depth and breadth did not differ between the two schedules, AZD1222 recipients who got a second dose at roughly 4 weeks were pooled with those who got a second dose at roughly 12 weeks. TCR sequencing covered fewer than 250 trial participants: about 210 given two doses of AZD1222 and 26 given two doses of MenACWY control vaccine. Trial participants were enrolled by age into 18-55, 56-69 and 70-plus year subgroups, with approximately 160, 26 and 62 TCR-sequenced participants respectively.

The CDR3 regions of human TCRbeta chains were analyzed by immunosequencing. From the authors' description of their analysis: TCRs in the repertoires were compared against a reference library of SARS-CoV-2-specific TCRs that had been generated with the MIRA antigen-specificity platform. Breadth was defined as the fraction of unique TCRs that were SARS-CoV-2-associated, and depth was defined as the fraction of total T cells that were SARS-CoV-2-associated. Each spike-specific TCR was assigned to its reactive spike region and to a CD4 or CD8 class using the MIRA data. Log10-transformed breadth and depth values were compared by one-way ANOVA with Sidak's multiple comparisons tests. Not all clones reach the TCRdb copy of this immuneACCESS table, which keeps in-frame sequences only. Checked studies attribute under half of the gap to unresolved V genes and leave the rest unexplained. D and trimming were read from the DNA, whereas the V and J calls and clone size are those reported in that table. The sample data list 90,000 to 130,000 clones, and roughly 86% of these were observed just once. Together, the top ten hold roughly 3% of the sample.

Deletion took 5 bases off V and 4 bases off J, with a span of 12 bases between the germline ends. The CDR3 goes from the cysteine to the phenylalanine over 13 residues. The DNA shown is the 39-base CDR3, in frame from base 1. Taken from the germline V gene, the CDR1 and CDR2 loops are MNHEY and SVGAGI. On this clone itself: Its recognized antigen is unknown. Base quality data are lacking; no much larger clone is found one base away.

Overall results and qualifications from the work: Participants were mostly white British, with more females than males. The authors suggested clonal diversity may have been underestimated. CD4 TCRs associated with the vaccine covered the entire spike protein, and the dominant responses were in regions 160-218 and 743-854. Conclusions about previously exposed vaccinees are limited, since just five or six AZD1222 recipients were seropositive for SARS-CoV-2 at baseline. Because no day 14 peak-response samples were available, the repertoires could be characterized only after the peak T cell response. Nearly half of unique spike-specific TCRs reportedly recognized epitopes outside regions mutated in the B.1.351 and B.1.1.7 variants. Spike-specific TCR breadth and depth rose significantly after two AZD1222 doses compared with day 0 and with MenACWY recipients. The 56-69-year group was small, and its depth increase did not reach significance, likely because of low power.

Reading the label with the study, this specimen's time point is: baseline before first vaccination. Vaccinee samples were obtained from the UK trials COV001 and COV002, which included a single-blind randomized controlled phase 2/3 trial of AZD1222 (ChAdOx1 nCoV-19) in healthy adults. Trial participant PBMC samples were collected at day 0 and day 28 after the second dose for TCRbeta chain sequencing. The chain is encoded by TRBV6-5 joined to TRBJ2-7, with no D gene named confidently. The receptor comes from an adult in good health. The sample was peripheral blood, taken on day 0 of AZD1222 vaccination. The sequence in DNA is TGTGCCAGCAGTCGACGGGCACAATACGAGCAGTACTTC. It codes for CASSRRAQYEQYF.